This TCR beta chain was found in a study of OX40 agonist ivuxolimab in advanced cancers. General study findings and limits: In the 0.1 to 3.0 mg/kg range, CD4+ and CD8+ blood T cells had expanded clonally by week 6.

Method: immunoSEQ multiplex PCR; TCRdb's copy keeps in-frame clones and lacks some. The sample shows 65,000 to 80,000 clones, approximately 93% of them seen only once. Of note for this clone: Its antigen is as yet unknown.

The sequencing used CD4+ or CD8+ T cells sorted from blood, collected in a trial of the OX40 agonist ivuxolimab. The receptor was isolated from an adult with an advanced solid tumor such as melanoma, head and neck, liver or kidney cancer.

Here the CDR3 DNA reads TGTGCCAGCAGCATACAGGGACTAGCCGAAACTAGCTCCTACGAGCAGTACTTC. This translates into CASSIQGLAETSSYEQYF. V gene TRBV5-5 combines with J gene TRBJ2-7, with 9 bases lining up with TRBD2. Germline-derived CDR1 and CDR2 are SGHKS and YYEKEE (reference sequence). The CDR3 runs to 18 residues. J gave up 0 bases and V 4 bases, and 14 bases lay outside the gene matches.